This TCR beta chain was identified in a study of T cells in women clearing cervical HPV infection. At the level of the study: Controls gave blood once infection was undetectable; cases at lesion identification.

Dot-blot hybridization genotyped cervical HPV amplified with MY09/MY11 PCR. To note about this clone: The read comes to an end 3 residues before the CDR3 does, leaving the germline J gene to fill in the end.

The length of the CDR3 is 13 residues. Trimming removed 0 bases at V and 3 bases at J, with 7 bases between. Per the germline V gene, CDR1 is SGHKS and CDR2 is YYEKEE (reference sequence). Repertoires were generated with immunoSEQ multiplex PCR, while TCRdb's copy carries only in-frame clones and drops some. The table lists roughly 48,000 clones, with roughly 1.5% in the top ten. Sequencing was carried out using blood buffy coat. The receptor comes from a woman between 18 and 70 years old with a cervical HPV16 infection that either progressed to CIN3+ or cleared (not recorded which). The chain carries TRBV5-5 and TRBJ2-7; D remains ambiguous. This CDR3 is CASSLVVFYEQYF. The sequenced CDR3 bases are TGTGCCAGCAGCTTGGTCGTATTCTACGAG.